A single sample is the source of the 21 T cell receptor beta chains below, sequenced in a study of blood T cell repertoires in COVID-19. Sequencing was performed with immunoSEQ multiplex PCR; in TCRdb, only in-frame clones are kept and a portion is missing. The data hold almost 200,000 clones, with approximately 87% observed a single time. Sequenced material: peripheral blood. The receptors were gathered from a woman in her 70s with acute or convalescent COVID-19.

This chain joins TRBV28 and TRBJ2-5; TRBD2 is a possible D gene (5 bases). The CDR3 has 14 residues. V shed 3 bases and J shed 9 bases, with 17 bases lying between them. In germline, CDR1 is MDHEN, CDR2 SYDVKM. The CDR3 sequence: CASSLVGSFGAQYF. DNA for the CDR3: TGTGCCAGCAGTTTGGTGGGCAGCTTCGGGGCCCAGTACTTC.

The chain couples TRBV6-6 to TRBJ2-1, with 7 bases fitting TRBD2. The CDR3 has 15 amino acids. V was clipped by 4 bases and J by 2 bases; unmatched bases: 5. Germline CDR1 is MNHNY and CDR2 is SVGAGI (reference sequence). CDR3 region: CASSSSAGPYNEQFF. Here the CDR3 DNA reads TGTGCCAGCAGTTCTTCAGCGGGGCCCTACAATGAGCAGTTCTTC.

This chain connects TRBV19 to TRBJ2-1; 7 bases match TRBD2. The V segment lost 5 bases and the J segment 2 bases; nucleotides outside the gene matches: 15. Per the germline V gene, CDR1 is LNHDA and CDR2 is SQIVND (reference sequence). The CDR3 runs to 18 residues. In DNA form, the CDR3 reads TGTGCCAGTAGTTCCCGAGGCGCGGGAGTTTCCCCCTACAATGAGCAGTTCTTC. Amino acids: CASSSRGAGVSPYNEQFF.

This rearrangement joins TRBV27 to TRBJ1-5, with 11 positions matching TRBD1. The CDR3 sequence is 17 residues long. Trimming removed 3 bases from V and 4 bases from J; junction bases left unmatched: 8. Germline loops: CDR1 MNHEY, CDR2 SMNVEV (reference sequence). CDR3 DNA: TGTGCCAGCAGTTTGTACGGACAGGGGGCACGAAATCAGCCCCAGCATTTT. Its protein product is CASSLYGQGARNQPQHF.

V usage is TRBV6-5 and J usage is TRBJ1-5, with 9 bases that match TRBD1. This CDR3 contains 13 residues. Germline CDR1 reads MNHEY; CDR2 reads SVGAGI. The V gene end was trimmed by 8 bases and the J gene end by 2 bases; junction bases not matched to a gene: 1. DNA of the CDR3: TGTGCCAGCGGACAGGGGCGCAATCAGCCCCAGCATTTT. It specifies CASGQGRNQPQHF.

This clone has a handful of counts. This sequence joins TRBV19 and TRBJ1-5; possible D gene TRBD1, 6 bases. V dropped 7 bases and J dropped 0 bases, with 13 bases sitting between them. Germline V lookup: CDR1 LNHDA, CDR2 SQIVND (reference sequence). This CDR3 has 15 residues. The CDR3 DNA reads TGTGCCAGTATCCCGGGACATTTTAGCAATCAGCCCCAGCATTTT. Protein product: CASIPGHFSNQPQHF.

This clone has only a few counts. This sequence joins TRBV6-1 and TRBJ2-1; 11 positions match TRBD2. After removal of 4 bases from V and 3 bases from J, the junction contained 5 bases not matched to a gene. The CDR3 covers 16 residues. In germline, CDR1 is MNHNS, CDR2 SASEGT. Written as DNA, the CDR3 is TGTGCCAGCAGTGTCTCTAGCGGGGGGTTCTACAATGAGCAGTTCTTC. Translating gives CASSVSSGGFYNEQFF.

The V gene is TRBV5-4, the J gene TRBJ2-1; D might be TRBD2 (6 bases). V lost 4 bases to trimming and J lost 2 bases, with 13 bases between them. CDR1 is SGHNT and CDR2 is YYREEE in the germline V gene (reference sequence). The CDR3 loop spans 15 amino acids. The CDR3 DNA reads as TGTGCCAGCAGCGTACCTAGCGACCCCTACAATGAGCAGTTCTTC. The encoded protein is CASSVPSDPYNEQFF.

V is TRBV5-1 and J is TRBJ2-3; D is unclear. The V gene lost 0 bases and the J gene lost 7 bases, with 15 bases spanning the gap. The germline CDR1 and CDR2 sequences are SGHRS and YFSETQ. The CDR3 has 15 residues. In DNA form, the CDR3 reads TGCGCCAGCAGCTTGGAGTCTCAGCGAGGTTATACGCAGTATTTT. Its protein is CASSLESQRGYTQYF.

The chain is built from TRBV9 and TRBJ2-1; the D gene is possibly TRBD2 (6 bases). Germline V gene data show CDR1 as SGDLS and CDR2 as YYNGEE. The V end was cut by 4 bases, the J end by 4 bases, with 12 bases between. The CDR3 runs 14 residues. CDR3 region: CASSPGTSYNEQFF. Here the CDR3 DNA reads TGTGCCAGCAGCCCCGGGACTTCTTACAATGAGCAGTTCTTC.

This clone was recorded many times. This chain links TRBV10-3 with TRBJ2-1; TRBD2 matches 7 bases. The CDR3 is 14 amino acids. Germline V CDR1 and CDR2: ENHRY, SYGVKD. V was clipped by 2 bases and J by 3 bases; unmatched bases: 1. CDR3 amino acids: CAISETSDYNEQFF. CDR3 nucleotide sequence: TGTGCCATCAGTGAGACTAGCGACTACAATGAGCAGTTCTTC.

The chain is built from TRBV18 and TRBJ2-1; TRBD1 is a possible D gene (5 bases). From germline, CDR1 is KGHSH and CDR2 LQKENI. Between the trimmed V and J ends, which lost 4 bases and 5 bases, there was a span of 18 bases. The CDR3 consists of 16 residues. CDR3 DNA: TGTGCCAGCTCACGACAGTTGTTGGGTACGGACAATGAGCAGTTCTTC. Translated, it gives CASSRQLLGTDNEQFF. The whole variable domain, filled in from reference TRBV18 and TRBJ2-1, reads NAGVMQNPRHLVRRRGQEARLRCSPMKGHSHVYWYRQLPEEGLKFMVYLQKENIIDESGMPKERFSAEFPKEGPSILRIQQVVRGDSAAYFCASSRQLLGTDNEQFFGPGTRLTVL.

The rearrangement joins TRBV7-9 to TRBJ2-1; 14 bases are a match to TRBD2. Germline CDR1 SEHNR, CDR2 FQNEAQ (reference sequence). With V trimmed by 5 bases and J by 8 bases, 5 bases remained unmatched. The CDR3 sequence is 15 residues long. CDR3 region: CASSLGTSGRDEQFF. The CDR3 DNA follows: TGTGCCAGCAGCCTCGGGACTAGCGGGAGAGATGAGCAGTTCTTC.

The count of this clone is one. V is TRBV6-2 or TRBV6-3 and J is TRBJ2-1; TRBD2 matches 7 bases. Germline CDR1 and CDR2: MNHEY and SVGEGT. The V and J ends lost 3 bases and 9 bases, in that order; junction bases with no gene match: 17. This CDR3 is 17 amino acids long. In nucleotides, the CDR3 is TGTGCCAGCAGTTATGTCTCCGGGACTATTCGGAGGGGTGAGCAGTTCTTC. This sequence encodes CASSYVSGTIRRGEQFF.

CDR3 bases: TGTGCCAGCAGCCCCCTAGGGACTCGAGGTCCCAATGAGCAGTTCTTC. Its translation: CASSPLGTRGPNEQFF. This chain uses TRBV7-6 with TRBJ2-1; tentatively, D is TRBD2 (6 bases). The CDR3 loop spans 16 amino acids. Trimming left V 5 bases short and J 6 bases short, with 20 bases between. Looked up from germline, CDR1 is SGHVS and CDR2 is FNYEAQ. The full variable domain, completed using reference TRBV7-6 and TRBJ2-1, is GAGVSQSPRYKVTKRGQDVALRCDPISGHVSLYWYRQALGQGPEFLTYFNYEAQQDKSGLPNDRFSAERPEGSISTLTIQRTEQRDSAMYRCASSPLGTRGPNEQFFGPGTRLTVL.

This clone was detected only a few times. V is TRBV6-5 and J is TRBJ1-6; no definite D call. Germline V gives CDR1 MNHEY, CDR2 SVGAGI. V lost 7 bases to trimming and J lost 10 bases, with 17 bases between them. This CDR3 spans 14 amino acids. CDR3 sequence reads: CASTTSRVFSPLHF. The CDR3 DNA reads TGTGCCAGCACCACCTCAAGAGTCTTCTCACCCCTCCACTTT.

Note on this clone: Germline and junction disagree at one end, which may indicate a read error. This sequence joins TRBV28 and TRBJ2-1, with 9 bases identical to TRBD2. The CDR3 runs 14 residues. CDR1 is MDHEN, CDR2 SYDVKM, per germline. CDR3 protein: CASSPTSGISRWVF. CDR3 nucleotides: TGTGCCAGCAGTCCGACTAGCGGAATCTCCCGGTGGGTCTTC.

CDR3 nucleotide sequence: TGTGCCAGCAGCCACCGGGACATACCCTACGAGCAGTACTTC. Translating gives CASSHRDIPYEQYF. The chain uses TRBV7-9 and TRBJ2-7; TRBD1 might be the D (6 bases). The CDR3 has 14 residues. The V gene's germline CDR1 is SEHNR and CDR2 FQNEAQ (reference sequence). V lost 5 bases to trimming and J lost 2 bases, with 13 bases between them.

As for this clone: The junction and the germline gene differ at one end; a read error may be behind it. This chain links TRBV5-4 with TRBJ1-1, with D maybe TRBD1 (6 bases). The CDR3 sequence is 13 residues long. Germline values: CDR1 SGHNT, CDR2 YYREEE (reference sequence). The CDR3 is CASRFGGRPEAFF. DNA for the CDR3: TGTGCCAGCCGCTTCGGGGGGCGGCCTGAAGCTTTCTTT.

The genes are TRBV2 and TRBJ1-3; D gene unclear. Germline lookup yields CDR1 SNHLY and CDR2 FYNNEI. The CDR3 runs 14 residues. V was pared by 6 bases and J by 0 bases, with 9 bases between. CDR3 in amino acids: CASSNGVSGNTIYF. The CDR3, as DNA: TGTGCCAGCAGCAACGGAGTCTCTGGAAACACCATATATTTT. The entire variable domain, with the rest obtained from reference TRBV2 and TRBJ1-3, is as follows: EPEVTQTPSHQVTQMGQEVILRCVPISNHLYFYWYRQILGQKVEFLVSFYNNEISEKSEIFDDQFSVERPDGSNFTLKIRSTKLEDSAMYFCASSNGVSGNTIYFGEGSWLTVV.

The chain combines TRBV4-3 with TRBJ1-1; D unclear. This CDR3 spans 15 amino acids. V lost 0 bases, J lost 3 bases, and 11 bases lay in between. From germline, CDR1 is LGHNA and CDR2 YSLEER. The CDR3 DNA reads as TGCGCCAGCAGCCAAGAATCGGGTCGAGACACTGAAGCTTTCTTT. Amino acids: CASSQESGRDTEAFF.